This T cell receptor (beta chain) was recorded in a study of blood T cell repertoires in COVID-19. Study context: Both acute and convalescent COVID-19 samples were obtained from the United States, Italy and Spain.

Germline-derived CDR1 and CDR2 are SGHTA and FQGNSA. V dropped 6 bases and J dropped 4 bases, with 11 bases sitting between them. CDR3 length: 13 residues. The assay was immunoSEQ multiplex PCR, and TCRdb's table has in-frame clones only and misses some. Among approximately 160,000 clones listed, about 80% were seen once. The chain combines TRBV7-2 with TRBJ2-3; D may be TRBD2 (6 bases). Sequencing used peripheral blood. The TCR comes from a man aged 65 to 85 who had recovered from COVID-19. CDR3 DNA: TGTGCCAGCAGACGACTAGTTTCAGATACGCAGTATTTT. Amino acids: CASRRLVSDTQYF.